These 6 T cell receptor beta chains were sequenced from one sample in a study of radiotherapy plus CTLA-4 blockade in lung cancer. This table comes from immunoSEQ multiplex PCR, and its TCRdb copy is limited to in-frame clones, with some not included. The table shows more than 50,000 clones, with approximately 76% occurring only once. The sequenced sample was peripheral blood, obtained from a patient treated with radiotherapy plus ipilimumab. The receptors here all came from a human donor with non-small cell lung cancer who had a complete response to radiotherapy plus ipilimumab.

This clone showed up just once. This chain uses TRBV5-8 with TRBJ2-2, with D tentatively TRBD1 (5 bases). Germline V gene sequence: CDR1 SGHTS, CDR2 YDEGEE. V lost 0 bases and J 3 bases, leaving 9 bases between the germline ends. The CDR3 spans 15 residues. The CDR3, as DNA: TGTGCCAGCAGCTTGGCGTCAGGGTACACCGGGGAGCTGTTTTTT. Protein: CASSLASGYTGELFF.

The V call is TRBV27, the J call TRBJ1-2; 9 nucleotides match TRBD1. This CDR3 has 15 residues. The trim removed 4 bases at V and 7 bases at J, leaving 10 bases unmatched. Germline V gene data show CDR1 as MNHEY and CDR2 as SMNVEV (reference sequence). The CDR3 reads CASSSLQGAMGGYTF. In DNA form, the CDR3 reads TGTGCCAGCAGTTCCTTACAGGGGGCGATGGGTGGCTACACCTTC.

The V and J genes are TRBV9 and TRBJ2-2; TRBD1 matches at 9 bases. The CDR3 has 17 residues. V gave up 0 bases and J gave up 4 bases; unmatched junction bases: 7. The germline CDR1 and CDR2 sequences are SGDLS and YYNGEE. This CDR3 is CASSVGGQGFSTGELFF. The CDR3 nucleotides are TGTGCCAGCAGCGTAGGCGGACAGGGGTTTTCCACCGGGGAGCTGTTTTTT.

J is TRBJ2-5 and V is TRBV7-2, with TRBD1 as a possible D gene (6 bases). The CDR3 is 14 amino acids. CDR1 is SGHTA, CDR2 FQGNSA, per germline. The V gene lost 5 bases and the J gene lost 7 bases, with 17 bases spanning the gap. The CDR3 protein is CASSKQGSGGTQYF. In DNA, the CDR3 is TGTGCCAGCAGCAAACAGGGTTCCGGAGGGACCCAGTACTTC.

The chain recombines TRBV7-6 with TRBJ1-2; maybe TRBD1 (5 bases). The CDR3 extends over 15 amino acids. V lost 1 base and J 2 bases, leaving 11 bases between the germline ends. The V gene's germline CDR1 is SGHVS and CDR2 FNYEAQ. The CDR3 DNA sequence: TGTGCCAGCAGCTTAGTAGCGGGGGTGAACTATGGCTACACCTTC. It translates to CASSLVAGVNYGYTF.

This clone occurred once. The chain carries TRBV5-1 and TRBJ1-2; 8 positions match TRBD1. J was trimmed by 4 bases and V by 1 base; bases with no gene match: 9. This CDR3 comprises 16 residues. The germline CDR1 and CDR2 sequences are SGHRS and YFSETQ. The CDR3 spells CASSLKQGVSGYGYTF. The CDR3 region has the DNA TGCGCCAGCAGCTTGAAACAGGGGGTCTCAGGCTATGGCTACACCTTC.